The subject of this entry is one TCR beta chain. Germline V lookup: CDR1 LGHNA, CDR2 YSLEER. The J segment lost 7 bases and the V segment lost 3 bases, leaving 3 bases of the junction unmatched. This CDR3 spans 14 amino acids. This table comes from immunoSEQ multiplex PCR, and its TCRdb copy is limited to in-frame clones, with some not included. Of 440,000 or so clones listed, 92% are singletons. The sample's treatment: roughly 20 received Ad26.COV2.S at low or high dose, single or two shots; a few received placebo; per-sample allocation not given. The samples were gathered on day 63 after the first injection of vaccine or placebo. This entry is derived from a study of Ad26.COV2.S vaccination and SARS-CoV-2 variants. Study as a whole: Ad26.COV2.S shots went into the muscle once or twice, 56 days apart.

This chain connects TRBV4-3 to TRBJ1-1; TRBD1 aligns across 12 bases. The clonotype comes from a person between 18 and 60 years old who received the Ad26.COV2.S COVID-19 vaccine or a placebo. This sample comprised peripheral blood, obtained in a trial of Ad26.COV2.S vaccine versus placebo. DNA of the CDR3: TGCGCCAGCAGCCAGGGGACAGGGGGCGATGAAGCTTTCTTT. As protein: CASSQGTGGDEAFF.